The present T cell receptor beta chain was sequenced within a study of response to subunit inactivated influenza vaccine. Points on this clonotype: Antigen specificity is unknown. An end of the junction differs from the germline gene, which may be a read error.

This CDR3 region has 13 residues. Per the germline V gene, CDR1 is LGHNA and CDR2 is YNFKEQ. Broader study findings: T cells newly recruited by each seasonal influenza vaccination are few, the authors suggested.

TCRdb analysed the RT-PCR reads with MiXCR anew, one entry per CDR3 protein. The sample contains about half a million distinct CDR3 sequences, 25% of which appear only once. This clonotype was obtained from a man aged 50-59 years who received an inactivated influenza vaccine. The chain is built from TRBV4-2 and TRBJ2-1; D unclear. The sequencing here drew on CD4+ T cells sorted from PBMCs, taken about 5 days after vaccination. The CDR3 is CTSSPEFYNEQFF. In nucleotides, the CDR3 is TGTACCAGCAGCCCCGAGTTCTACAATGAGCAGTTCTTC.